These 5 T cell receptor beta chains share one sample of origin, sequenced in a study of blood T cell repertoires in COVID-19. Sequenced by immunoSEQ multiplex PCR; TCRdb stores in-frame clones only, minus some. The data show about 110,000 clones, with around 64% seen just once and about 1.8% held by the top ten. The sequencing sample was made of peripheral blood. The receptor source for this set is a woman in her thirties or forties with acute or convalescent COVID-19.

The J gene is TRBJ2-4, the V gene TRBV18, with 7 bases fitting TRBD2. This CDR3 spans 17 amino acids. The J segment lost 0 bases and the V segment lost 6 bases, leaving 11 bases of the junction unmatched. Germline assignment: CDR1 KGHSH and CDR2 LQKENI. CDR3 amino acids: CASSSTASGPAKNIQYF. The CDR3 nucleotides are TGTGCCAGCTCCTCCACAGCTAGCGGCCCAGCCAAAAACATTCAGTACTTC.

This clone has just one count. The chain is built from TRBV2 and TRBJ1-4; D possibly corresponds to TRBD1 (6 bases). This CDR3 is built from 14 residues. Germline lookup yields CDR1 SNHLY and CDR2 FYNNEI. Trimming took 5 bases from V and 8 from J, leaving 15 bases between them. The CDR3 reads CASSRQVEDEKLFF. In DNA, the CDR3 is TGTGCCAGCAGTCGACAGGTCGAGGACGAAAAACTGTTTTTT. The whole variable domain, filled in from reference TRBV2 and TRBJ1-4, reads EPEVTQTPSHQVTQMGQEVILRCVPISNHLYFYWYRQILGQKVEFLVSFYNNEISEKSEIFDDQFSVERPDGSNFTLKIRSTKLEDSAMYFCASSRQVEDEKLFFGSGTQLSVL.

This chain connects TRBV18 to TRBJ1-5, with 9 bases identical to TRBD1. Germline lookup yields CDR1 KGHSH and CDR2 LQKENI. V shed 5 bases and J 7 bases; nucleotides not matched to a gene: 9. This CDR3 is built from 15 residues. CDR3 DNA: TGTGCCAGCTCATCTTCGACAGGGGGTGACCAGCCCCAGCATTTT. Protein sequence: CASSSSTGGDQPQHF.

V and J are TRBV28 and TRBJ1-5; TRBD1 matches at 9 bases. Germline assignment: CDR1 MDHEN and CDR2 SYDVKM. CDR3 length equals 15 residues. J gave up 7 bases and V 3 bases, and 7 bases lay outside the gene matches. CDR3 region: CASSFGQGNRQPQHF. The CDR3 DNA reads TGTGCCAGCAGTTTCGGACAGGGGAATCGACAGCCCCAGCATTTT.

V usage is TRBV7-2 and J usage is TRBJ2-3, with 9 positions matching TRBD1. Losses at the gene ends were 7 bases for V and 5 bases for J; bases not matched to a gene: 4. Germline V CDR1 and CDR2: SGHTA, FQGNSA. This CDR3 region has 13 residues. CDR3 loop: CASTQGALDTQYF. DNA for the CDR3: TGTGCCAGCACACAGGGGGCTTTAGATACGCAGTATTTT.